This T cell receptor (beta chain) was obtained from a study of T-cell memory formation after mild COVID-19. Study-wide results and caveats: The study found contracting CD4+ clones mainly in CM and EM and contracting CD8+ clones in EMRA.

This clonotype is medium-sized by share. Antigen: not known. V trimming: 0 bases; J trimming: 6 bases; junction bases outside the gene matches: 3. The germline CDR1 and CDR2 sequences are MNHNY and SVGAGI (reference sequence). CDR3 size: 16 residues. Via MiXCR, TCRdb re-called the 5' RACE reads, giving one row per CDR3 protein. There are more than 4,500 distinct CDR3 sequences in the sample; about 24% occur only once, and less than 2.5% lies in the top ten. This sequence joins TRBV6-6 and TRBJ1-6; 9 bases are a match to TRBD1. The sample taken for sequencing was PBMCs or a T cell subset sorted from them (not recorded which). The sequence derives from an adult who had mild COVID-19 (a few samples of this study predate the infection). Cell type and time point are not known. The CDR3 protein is CASSYSRGQGNSPLHF. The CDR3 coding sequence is TGTGCCAGCAGTTACTCGAGGGGACAGGGTAATTCACCCCTCCACTTT.